This T cell receptor beta chain emerged from a study of T cells in Graves' hyperthyroidism and ophthalmopathy. What was amplified from RNA transcripts were TCR beta CDR3 regions. Using the HTBI primer set, a first-round RT-PCR was run on the TCR CDR3. MiXCR, run by TCRdb on the multiplex PCR reads, gives a single entry per CDR3 protein. The sample records more than 450,000 distinct CDR3 sequences, about 20% being singletons. The CDR3 is 13 residues long. V gave up 3 bases and J gave up 6 bases, with 10 bases separating them. Germline CDR1 reads SGHTA; CDR2 reads FQGNSA. The origin of this receptor is a man aged 40-49 years with Graves' ophthalmopathy. The specimen was blood. The chain employs TRBV7-2 and TRBJ2-3; D unresolved. CDR3 sequence reads: CASSFVALDTQYF. CDR3 sequence (DNA): TGTGCCAGCAGCTTTGTTGCGTTGGATACGCAGTATTTT.